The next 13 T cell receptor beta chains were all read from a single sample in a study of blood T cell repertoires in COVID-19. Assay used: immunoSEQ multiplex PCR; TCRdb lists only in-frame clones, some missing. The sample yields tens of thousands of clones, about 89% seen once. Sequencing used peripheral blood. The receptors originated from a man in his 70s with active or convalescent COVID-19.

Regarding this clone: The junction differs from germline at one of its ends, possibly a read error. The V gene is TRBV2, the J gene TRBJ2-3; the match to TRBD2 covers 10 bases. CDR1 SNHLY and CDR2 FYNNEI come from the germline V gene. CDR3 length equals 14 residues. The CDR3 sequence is CATRTLASGGRLHF. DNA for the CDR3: TGTGCCACCCGAACGCTGGCTAGCGGGGGCCGACTACATTTT. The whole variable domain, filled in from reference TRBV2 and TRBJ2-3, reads EPEVTQTPSHQVTQMGQEVILRCVPISNHLYFYWYRQILGQKVEFLVSFYNNEISEKSEIFDDQFSVERPDGSNFTLKIRSTKLEDSAMYFCATRTLASGGRLHFGPGTRLTVL.

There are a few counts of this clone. The CDR3 sequence is CASSPGRRAGYSPLHF. The CDR3 coding sequence is TGTGCCAGTAGCCCCGGTAGGAGGGCCGGATATTCACCCCTCCACTTT. This chain joins TRBV19 and TRBJ1-6, with D unclear. Germline values: CDR1 LNHDA, CDR2 SQIVND (reference sequence). Trimming removed 6 bases from V and 8 bases from J, with 20 bases in between. The length of the CDR3 is 16 residues.

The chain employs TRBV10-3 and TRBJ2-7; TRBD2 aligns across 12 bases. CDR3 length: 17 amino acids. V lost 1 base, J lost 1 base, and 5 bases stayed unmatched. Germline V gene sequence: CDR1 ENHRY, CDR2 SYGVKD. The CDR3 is CAISELKLAGGSYEQYF. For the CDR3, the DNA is TGTGCCATCAGTGAGTTAAAACTAGCGGGGGGTTCCTACGAGCAGTACTTC.

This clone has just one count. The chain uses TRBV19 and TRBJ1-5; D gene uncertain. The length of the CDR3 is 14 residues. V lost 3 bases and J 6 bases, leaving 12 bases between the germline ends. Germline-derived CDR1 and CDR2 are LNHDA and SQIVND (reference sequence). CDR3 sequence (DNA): TGTGCCAGTAGTATGGGCCTGTTCTCTCAGCCCCAGCATTTT. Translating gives CASSMGLFSQPQHF.

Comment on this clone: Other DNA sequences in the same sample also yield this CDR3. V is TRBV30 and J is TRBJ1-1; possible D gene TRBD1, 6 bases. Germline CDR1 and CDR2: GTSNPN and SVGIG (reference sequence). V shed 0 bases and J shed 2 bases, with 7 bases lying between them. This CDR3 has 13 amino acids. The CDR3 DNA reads TGTGCCTGGAGTGTAGGGGGAAACACTGAAGCTTTCTTT. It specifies CAWSVGGNTEAFF.

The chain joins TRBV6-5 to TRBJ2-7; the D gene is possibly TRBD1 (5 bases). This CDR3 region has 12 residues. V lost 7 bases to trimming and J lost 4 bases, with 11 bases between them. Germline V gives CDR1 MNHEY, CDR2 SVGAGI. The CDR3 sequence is CASTSTEYEQYF. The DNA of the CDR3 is TGTGCCAGCACCTCGACAGAATACGAGCAGTACTTC.

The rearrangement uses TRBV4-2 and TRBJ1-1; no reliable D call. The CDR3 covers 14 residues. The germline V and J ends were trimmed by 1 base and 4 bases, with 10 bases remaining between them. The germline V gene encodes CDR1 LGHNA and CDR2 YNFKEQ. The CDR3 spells CASSQGLFFTEAFF. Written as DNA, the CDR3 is TGTGCCAGCAGCCAAGGACTCTTTTTCACTGAAGCTTTCTTT.

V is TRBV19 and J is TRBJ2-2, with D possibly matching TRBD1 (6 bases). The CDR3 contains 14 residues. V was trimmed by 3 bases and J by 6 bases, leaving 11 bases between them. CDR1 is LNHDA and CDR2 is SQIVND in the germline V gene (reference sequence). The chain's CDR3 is CASSISRGSGELFF. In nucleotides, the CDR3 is TGTGCCAGTAGTATCAGTAGGGGGTCCGGGGAGCTGTTTTTT.

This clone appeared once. The CDR3 here is CASSWERLASGGAGETQYF. CDR3 nucleotide sequence: TGCGCCAGCAGCTGGGAGCGGTTGGCTAGCGGGGGGGCTGGAGAGACCCAGTACTTC. The chain combines TRBV5-1 with TRBJ2-5; 12 bases agree with TRBD2. Germline CDR1 and CDR2: SGHRS and YFSETQ. Trimming removed 3 bases from V and 4 bases from J; junction bases left unmatched: 16. CDR3 length equals 19 residues. Combining the CDR3 with reference TRBV5-1 and TRBJ2-5 gives the whole variable domain KAGVTQTPRYLIKTRGQQVTLSCSPISGHRSVSWYQQTPGQGLQFLFEYFSETQRNKGNFPGRFSGRQFSNSRSEMNVSTLELGDSALYLCASSWERLASGGAGETQYFGPGTRLLVL.

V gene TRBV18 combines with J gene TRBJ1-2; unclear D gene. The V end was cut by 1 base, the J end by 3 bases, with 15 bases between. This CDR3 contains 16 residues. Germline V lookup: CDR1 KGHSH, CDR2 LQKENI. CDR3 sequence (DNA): TGTGCCAGCTCACCACTTATAAGGGAGTATTACTATGGCTACACCTTC. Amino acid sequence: CASSPLIREYYYGYTF.

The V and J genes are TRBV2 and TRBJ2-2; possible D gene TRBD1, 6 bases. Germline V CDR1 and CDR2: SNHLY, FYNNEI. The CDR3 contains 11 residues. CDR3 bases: TGTGGGACAGCGAACACCGGGGAGCTGTTTTTT. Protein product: CGTANTGELFF.

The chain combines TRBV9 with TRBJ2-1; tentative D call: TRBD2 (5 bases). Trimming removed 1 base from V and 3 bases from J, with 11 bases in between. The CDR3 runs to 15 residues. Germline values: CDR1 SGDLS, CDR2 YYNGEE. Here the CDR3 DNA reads TGTGCCAGCAGCGTAAGCGGTGATTACTACAATGAGCAGTTCTTC. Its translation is CASSVSGDYYNEQFF.

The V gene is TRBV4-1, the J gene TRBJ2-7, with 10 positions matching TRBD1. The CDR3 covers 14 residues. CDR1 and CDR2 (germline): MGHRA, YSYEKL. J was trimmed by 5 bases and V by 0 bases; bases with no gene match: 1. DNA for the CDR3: TGCGCCAGCAGCCAAGACGGGACAGGGGACGAGCAGTACTTC. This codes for CASSQDGTGDEQYF.